These T cell receptor beta chains were read from a single sample in a study of blood T cells in healthy people across ages. TCRdb redid the calling of the 5' RACE reads with MiXCR, one entry per CDR3 protein. The table includes about 650,000 distinct CDR3 sequences, roughly half detected once. Input material: blood. The source of these receptors is a woman older than 75 in good health. Both conserved end residues are part of each CDR3. D genes are given only for firm matches. Expanded clones get a size class; other rows say once, few or many, or leave the size out.

v_call	d_call	j_call	cdr3_length	clone_size	cdr3_aa	cdr3_nt
TRBV7-2	TRBD1	TRBJ1-6	15	-	CASRFPGTGWTPLHF	TGTGCCAGCAGGTTCCCCGGGACAGGGTGGACACCCCTCCACTTT
TRBV30	-	TRBJ1-2	14	-	CAWRRTEANYGYTF	TGTGCCTGGAGAAGGACAGAAGCTAACTATGGCTACACCTTC
TRBV28	TRBD2	TRBJ2-5	16	-	CASSRASGGAQETQYF	TGTGCCAGCAGCAGGGCCAGCGGGGGGGCCCAAGAGACCCAGTACTTC
TRBV10-1	-	TRBJ2-5	14	-	CASSDLATQETQYF	TGCGCCAGCAGTGACCTCGCCACCCAAGAGACCCAGTACTTC
TRBV7-2	TRBD1	TRBJ2-1	18	once	CASSLALLRNRGINEQFF	TGTGCCAGCAGCTTAGCGCTTTTACGGAACAGGGGGATCAATGAGCAGTTCTTC
TRBV5-1	-	TRBJ2-5	15	-	CASSLLPGAYNEQYF	TGCGCCAGCAGCTTGTTGCCGGGGGCCTACAATGAGCAGTACTTC
TRBV3-1	-	TRBJ2-3	16	-	CASSQVSGRSTDTQYF	TGTGCCAGCAGCCAAGTTTCGGGACGTAGCACAGATACGCAGTATTTT
TRBV5-1	-	TRBJ2-3	14	many	CASSLVEGTDTQYF	TGCGCCAGCAGCTTGGTGGAGGGTACAGATACGCAGTATTTT
TRBV14	-	TRBJ2-7	16	few	CTSSQKSRGALYEQYF	TGTACCAGCAGCCAAAAATCGAGAGGGGCTCTGTACGAGCAGTACTTC
TRBV12-3/TRBV12-4	TRBD1	TRBJ2-3	14	-	CVSSPGQVLDTQYF	TGTGTCAGCAGCCCTGGACAGGTGCTGGATACGCAGTATTTT
TRBV5-1	TRBD2	TRBJ2-3	15	once	CASSPSGTHGDTQYF	TGCGCCAGCAGCCCTAGCGGGACCCACGGGGATACGCAGTATTTT
TRBV10-3	-	TRBJ1-4	13	few	CAISGHLNEKLFF	TGTGCCATCTCCGGACACCTTAATGAAAAACTGTTTTTT
TRBV5-1	TRBD2	TRBJ2-1	15	-	CASSQTSGGAREQFF	TGCGCCAGCAGTCAGACTAGCGGGGGGGCTCGGGAGCAGTTCTTC
TRBV12-3/TRBV12-4	TRBD1	TRBJ2-5	15	-	CATRRGTGGQETQYF	TGCGCCACCCGTAGAGGGACAGGAGGACAAGAGACCCAGTACTTC
TRBV12-3/TRBV12-4	-	TRBJ1-2	13	-	CASSPGGSRGYTF	TGTGCCAGCAGTCCGGGGGGGAGCAGGGGCTACACCTTC
TRBV7-9	-	TRBJ2-5	12	-	CASSGSYNEQYF	TGTGCCAGCAGCGGGTCCTACAATGAGCAGTACTTC
TRBV20-1	-	TRBJ1-6	12	-	CSAPGYNSPLHF	TGCAGTGCTCCGGGGTATAATTCACCCCTCCACTTT
TRBV27	-	TRBJ2-5	14	-	CASRSPWVPGTQYF	TGTGCCAGCAGGTCACCCTGGGTCCCGGGGACCCAGTACTTC
TRBV12-3/TRBV12-4	-	TRBJ2-3	16	-	CASSPPDGTSTDTQYF	TGTGCCAGCAGTCCACCGGACGGGACTAGCACAGATACGCAGTATTTT
TRBV9	-	TRBJ1-1	14	-	CASSVETMNTEAFF	TGTGCCAGCAGCGTAGAAACGATGAACACTGAAGCTTTCTTT
TRBV30	-	TRBJ2-5	15	-	CAWSVEGLPQETQYF	TGTGCCTGGAGTGTAGAGGGACTCCCCCAAGAGACCCAGTACTTC
TRBV25-1	-	TRBJ1-2	16	few	CASSEYGGRKGNGYTF	TGTGCCAGCAGTGAATATGGGGGGCGAAAGGGGAATGGCTACACCTTC
TRBV29-1	-	TRBJ2-5	12	-	CSVGRGTETQYF	TGCAGCGTTGGACGCGGCACGGAGACCCAGTACTTC
TRBV5-1	TRBD2	TRBJ2-1	20	once	CASSLGRGPRLAGAYNEQFF	TGCGCCAGCAGCTTGGGGCGCGGCCCAAGACTAGCGGGAGCCTACAATGAGCAGTTCTTC
TRBV29-1	-	TRBJ1-1	14	-	CSAPSGGGGIMAFF	TGCAGCGCTCCCTCGGGGGGGGGCGGAATAATGGCTTTCTTT
TRBV14	TRBD1	TRBJ2-1	15	many	CASSQHGTDYDEQFF	TGTGCCAGCAGCCAGCACGGGACAGATTACGATGAGCAGTTCTTC
TRBV20-1	TRBD2	TRBJ2-7	16	medium-sized	CSAFGLDGGSSYEQYF	TGCAGTGCTTTTGGACTAGATGGGGGTAGCTCCTACGAGCAGTACTTC
TRBV27	-	TRBJ2-7	13	many	CASRLRGSYEQYF	TGTGCCAGCAGATTACGAGGGTCCTACGAGCAGTACTTC
TRBV5-1	-	TRBJ2-3	15	many	CASSLAAGGTDTQYF	TGCGCCAGCAGCTTGGCCGCAGGGGGCACAGATACGCAGTATTTT
TRBV2	-	TRBJ2-3	16	-	CASDALQRLGTDTQYF	TGTGCCAGCGATGCTCTACAACGCCTCGGCACAGATACGCAGTATTTT
TRBV19	TRBD1	TRBJ1-2	18	-	CASSLRSRDRGSGYGYTF	TGTGCCAGTTCCCTCCGGAGCAGGGACAGGGGGTCCGGCTATGGCTACACCTTC
TRBV3-1	TRBD2	TRBJ2-1	19	many	CASSLRTSGRLNSYNEQFF	TGTGCCAGCAGCCTAAGGACTAGCGGGAGGTTGAACTCCTACAATGAGCAGTTCTTC
TRBV20-1	TRBD2	TRBJ2-1	11	-	CSFPSGSVQFF	TGCAGTTTTCCTAGCGGGAGTGTACAGTTCTTC
TRBV4-2	TRBD1	TRBJ1-2	15	-	CASSPRTGGIEGYTF	TGTGCCAGCAGCCCCCGGACAGGGGGCATAGAAGGCTACACCTTC
TRBV6-6	-	TRBJ2-3	11	-	CASSYVDTQYF	TGTGCCAGCAGTTACGTTGATACGCAGTATTTT
TRBV7-6	-	TRBJ2-7	15	few	CASSSDTGFSYEQYF	TGTGCCAGCAGCTCTGATACAGGTTTCTCCTACGAGCAGTACTTC
TRBV2	-	TRBJ2-7	15	-	CASSEFRGLSTEQYF	TGTGCCAGCAGTGAGTTCCGGGGACTGAGCACCGAGCAGTACTTC
TRBV20-1	TRBD2	TRBJ2-4	12	-	CSARQTSGIQYF	TGCAGTGCTAGGCAGACTAGCGGGATTCAGTACTTC
TRBV14	-	TRBJ2-2	13	few	CASSQLGTGELFF	TGTGCCAGCAGCCAGTTGGGGACCGGGGAGCTGTTTTTT
TRBV18	TRBD1	TRBJ1-5	15	few	CASAPRDSTNQPQHF	TGTGCCAGCGCGCCCCGGGACAGTACTAATCAGCCCCAGCATTTT
TRBV3-1	-	TRBJ2-1	13	-	CASSQIPYNEQFF	TGTGCCAGCAGCCAAATCCCCTACAATGAGCAGTTCTTC
TRBV20-1	TRBD2	TRBJ2-1	17	-	CSARVPLAGAVDNEQFF	TGCAGTGCTAGAGTCCCCCTAGCGGGGGCCGTGGACAATGAGCAGTTCTTC
TRBV12-3/TRBV12-4	TRBD1	TRBJ1-4	14	-	CASSLTGFYEKLFF	TGTGCCAGCAGCTTGACAGGGTTTTATGAAAAACTGTTTTTT
TRBV10-3	-	TRBJ2-4	15	few	CAISERGLAKNIQYF	TGTGCCATCAGTGAGCGGGGCCTAGCCAAAAACATTCAGTACTTC
TRBV20-1	TRBD1	TRBJ2-3	13	many	CSAPDRGLDTQYF	TGCAGTGCCCCGGACAGGGGATTGGATACGCAGTATTTT
TRBV6-6	-	TRBJ2-1	15	many	CASSPKASSYNEQFF	TGTGCCAGCAGCCCAAAGGCGAGCTCCTACAATGAGCAGTTCTTC
TRBV29-1	TRBD1	TRBJ2-7	13	-	CSVSAGTGTEQYF	TGCAGCGTTAGTGCCGGGACAGGGACCGAGCAGTACTTC
TRBV4-3	TRBD2	TRBJ2-3	17	few	CASSHIAGTSGTDTQYF	TGCGCCAGCAGCCATATTGCCGGGACTAGCGGCACAGATACGCAGTATTTT
TRBV7-3	-	TRBJ2-3	13	few	CASSSGSSDTQYF	TGTGCCAGCAGCTCCGGGTCCTCAGATACGCAGTATTTT
TRBV5-6	-	TRBJ2-7	14	-	CASSSLGPTYEQYF	TGTGCCAGCAGCTCCTTGGGTCCAACCTACGAGCAGTACTTC
TRBV4-3	-	TRBJ2-7	14	once	CASSQLAFSYEQYF	TGCGCCAGCAGCCAACTAGCGTTCTCCTACGAGCAGTACTTC
TRBV29-1	TRBD1	TRBJ1-2	12	many	CSVETGVHGYTF	TGCAGCGTTGAGACAGGGGTCCATGGCTACACCTTC
TRBV20-1	TRBD2	TRBJ2-3	17	few	CSASAQRVSGVTDTQYF	TGCAGTGCTAGCGCCCAGAGGGTCAGCGGGGTCACAGATACGCAGTATTTT